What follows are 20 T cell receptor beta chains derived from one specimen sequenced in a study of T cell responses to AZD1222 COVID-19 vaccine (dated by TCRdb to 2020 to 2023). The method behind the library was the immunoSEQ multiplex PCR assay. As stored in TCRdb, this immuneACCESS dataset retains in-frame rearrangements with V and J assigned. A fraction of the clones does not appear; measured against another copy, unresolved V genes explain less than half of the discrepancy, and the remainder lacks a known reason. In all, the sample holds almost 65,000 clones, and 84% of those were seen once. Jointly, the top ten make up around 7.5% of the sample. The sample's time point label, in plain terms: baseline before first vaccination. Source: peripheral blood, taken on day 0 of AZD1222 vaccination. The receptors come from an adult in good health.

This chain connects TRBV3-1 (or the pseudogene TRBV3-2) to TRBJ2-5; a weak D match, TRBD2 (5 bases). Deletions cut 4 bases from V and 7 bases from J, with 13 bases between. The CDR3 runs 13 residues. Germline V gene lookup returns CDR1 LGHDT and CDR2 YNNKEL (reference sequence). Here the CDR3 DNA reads TGTGCCAGCAGCCGCGCCGAACGGGGGACCCAGTACTTC. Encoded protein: CASSRAERGTQYF.

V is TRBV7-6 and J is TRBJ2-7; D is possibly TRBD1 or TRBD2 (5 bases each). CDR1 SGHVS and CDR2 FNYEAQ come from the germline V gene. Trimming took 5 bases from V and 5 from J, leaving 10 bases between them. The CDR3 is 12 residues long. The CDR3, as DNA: TGTGCCAGCAGCCAGAGGGGAAACGAGCAGTACTTC. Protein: CASSQRGNEQYF.

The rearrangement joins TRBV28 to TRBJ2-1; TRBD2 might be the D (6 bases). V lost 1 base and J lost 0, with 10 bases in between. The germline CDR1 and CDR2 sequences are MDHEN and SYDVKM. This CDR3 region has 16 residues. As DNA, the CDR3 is TGTGCCAGCAGTTTATTGGCGGGGCTCTCCTACAATGAGCAGTTCTTC. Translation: CASSLLAGLSYNEQFF.

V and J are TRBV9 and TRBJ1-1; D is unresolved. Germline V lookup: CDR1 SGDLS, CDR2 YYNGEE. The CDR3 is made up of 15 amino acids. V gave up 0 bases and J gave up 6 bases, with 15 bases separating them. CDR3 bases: TGTGCCAGCAGCGTAGTAGGCGGGCGGGCGGCTGAAGCTTTCTTT. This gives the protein CASSVVGGRAAEAFF.

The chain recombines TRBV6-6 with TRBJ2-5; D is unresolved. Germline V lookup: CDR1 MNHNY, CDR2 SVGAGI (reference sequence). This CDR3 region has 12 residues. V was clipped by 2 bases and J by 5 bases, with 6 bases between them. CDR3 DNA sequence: TGTGCCAGCAGTTACCCCCGGGAGACCCAGTACTTC. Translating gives CASSYPRETQYF.

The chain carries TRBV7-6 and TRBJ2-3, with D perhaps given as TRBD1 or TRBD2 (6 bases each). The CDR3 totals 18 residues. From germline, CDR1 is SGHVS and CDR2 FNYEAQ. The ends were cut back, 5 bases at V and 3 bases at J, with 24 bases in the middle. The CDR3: CASSTRLRGRQVTDTQYF. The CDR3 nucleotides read TGTGCCAGCAGCACACGCCTCCGGGGGCGCCAAGTTACAGATACGCAGTATTTT.

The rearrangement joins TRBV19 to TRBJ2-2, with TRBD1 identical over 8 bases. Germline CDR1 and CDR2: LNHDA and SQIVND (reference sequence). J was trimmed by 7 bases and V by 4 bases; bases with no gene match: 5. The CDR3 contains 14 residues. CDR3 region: CASSTDRDGGELFF. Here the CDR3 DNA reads TGTGCCAGTAGTACGGACAGGGATGGCGGGGAGCTGTTTTTT.

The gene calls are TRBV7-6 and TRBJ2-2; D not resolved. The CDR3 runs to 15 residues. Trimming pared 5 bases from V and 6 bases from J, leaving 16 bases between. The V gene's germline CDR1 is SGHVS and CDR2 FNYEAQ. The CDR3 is CASSPESRVPGELFF. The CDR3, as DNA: TGTGCCAGCAGCCCAGAGAGTAGGGTTCCCGGGGAGCTGTTTTTT. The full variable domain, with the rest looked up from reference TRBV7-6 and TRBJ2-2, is GAGVSQSPRYKVTKRGQDVALRCDPISGHVSLYWYRQALGQGPEFLTYFNYEAQQDKSGLPNDRFSAERPEGSISTLTIQRTEQRDSAMYRCASSPESRVPGELFFGEGSRLTVL.

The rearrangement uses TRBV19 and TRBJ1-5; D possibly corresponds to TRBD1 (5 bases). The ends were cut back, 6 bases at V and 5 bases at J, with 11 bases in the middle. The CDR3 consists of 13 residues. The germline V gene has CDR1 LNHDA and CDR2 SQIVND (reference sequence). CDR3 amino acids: CASSPGGDQPQHF. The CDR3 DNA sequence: TGTGCCAGTAGCCCGGGGGGGGATCAGCCCCAGCATTTT. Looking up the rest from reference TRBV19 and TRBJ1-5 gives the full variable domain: DGGITQSPKYLFRKEGQNVTLSCEQNLNHDAMYWYRQDPGQGLRLIYYSQIVNDFQKGDIAEGYSVSREKKESFPLTVTSAQKNPTAFYLCASSPGGDQPQHFGDGTRLSIL.

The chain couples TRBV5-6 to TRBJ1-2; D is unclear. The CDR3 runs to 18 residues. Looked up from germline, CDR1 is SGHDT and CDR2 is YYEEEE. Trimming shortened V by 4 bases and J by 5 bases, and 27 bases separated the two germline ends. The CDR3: CASSGRNRNFSRLYGYTF. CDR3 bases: TGTGCCAGCAGCGGCCGGAATAGGAACTTCTCCCGACTGTATGGCTACACCTTC.

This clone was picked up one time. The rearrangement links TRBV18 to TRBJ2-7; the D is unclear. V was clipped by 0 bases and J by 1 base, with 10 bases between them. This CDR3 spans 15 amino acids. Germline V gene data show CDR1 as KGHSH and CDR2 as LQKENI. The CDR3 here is CASSPPRGRSYEQYF. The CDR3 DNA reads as TGTGCCAGCTCACCACCACGCGGAAGGTCCTACGAGCAGTACTTC.

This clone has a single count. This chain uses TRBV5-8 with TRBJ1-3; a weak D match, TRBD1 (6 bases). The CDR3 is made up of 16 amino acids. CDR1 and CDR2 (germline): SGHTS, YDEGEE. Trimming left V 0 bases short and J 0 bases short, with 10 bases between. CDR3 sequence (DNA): TGTGCCAGCAGCTTGGGTGCAGGGGCCTCTGGAAACACCATATATTTT. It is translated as CASSLGAGASGNTIYF. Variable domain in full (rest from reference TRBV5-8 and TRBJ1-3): EAGVTQSPTHLIKTRGQQATLRCSPISGHTSVYWYQQALGLGLQFLLWYDEGEERNRGNFPPRFSGRQFPNYSSELNVNALELEDSALYLCASSLGAGASGNTIYFGEGSWLTVV.

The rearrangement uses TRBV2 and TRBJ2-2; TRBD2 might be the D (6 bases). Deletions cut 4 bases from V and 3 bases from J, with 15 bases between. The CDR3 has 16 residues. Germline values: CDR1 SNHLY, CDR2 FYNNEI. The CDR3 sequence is CASSGRIGEDTGELFF. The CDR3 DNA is TGTGCCAGCAGTGGACGAATCGGGGAGGACACCGGGGAGCTGTTTTTT. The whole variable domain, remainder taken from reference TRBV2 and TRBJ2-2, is EPEVTQTPSHQVTQMGQEVILRCVPISNHLYFYWYRQILGQKVEFLVSFYNNEISEKSEIFDDQFSVERPDGSNFTLKIRSTKLEDSAMYFCASSGRIGEDTGELFFGEGSRLTVL.

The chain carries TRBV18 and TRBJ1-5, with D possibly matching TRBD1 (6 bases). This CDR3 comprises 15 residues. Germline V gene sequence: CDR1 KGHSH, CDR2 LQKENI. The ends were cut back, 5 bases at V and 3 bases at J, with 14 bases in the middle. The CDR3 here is CASSTGQLFNQPQHF. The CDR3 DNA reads TGTGCCAGCTCAACCGGACAGCTTTTCAATCAGCCCCAGCATTTT.

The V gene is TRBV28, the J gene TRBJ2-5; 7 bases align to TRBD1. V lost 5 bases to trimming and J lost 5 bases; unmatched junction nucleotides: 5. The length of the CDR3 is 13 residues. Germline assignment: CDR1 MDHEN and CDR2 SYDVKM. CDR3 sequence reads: CASSPTGSETQYF. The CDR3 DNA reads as TGTGCCAGCAGTCCGACAGGGAGCGAGACCCAGTACTTC.

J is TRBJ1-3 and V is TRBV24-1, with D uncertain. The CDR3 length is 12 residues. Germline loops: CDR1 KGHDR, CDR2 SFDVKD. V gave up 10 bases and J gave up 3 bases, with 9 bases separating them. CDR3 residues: CATSQNGNTIYF. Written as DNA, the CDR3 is TGTGCCACTTCCCAAAATGGAAACACCATATATTTT.

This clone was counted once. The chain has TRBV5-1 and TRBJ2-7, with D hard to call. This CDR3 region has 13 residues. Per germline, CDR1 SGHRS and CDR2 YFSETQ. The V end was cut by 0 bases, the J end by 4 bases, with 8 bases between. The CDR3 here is CASSLVGPYEQYF. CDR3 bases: TGCGCCAGCAGCTTGGTAGGCCCTTACGAGCAGTACTTC.

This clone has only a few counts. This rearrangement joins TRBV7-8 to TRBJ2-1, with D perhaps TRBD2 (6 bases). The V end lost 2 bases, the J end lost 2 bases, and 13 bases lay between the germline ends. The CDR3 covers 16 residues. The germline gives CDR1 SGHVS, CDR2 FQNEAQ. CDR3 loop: CASSLRLEGPYNEQFF. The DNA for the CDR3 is TGTGCCAGCAGCTTAAGGCTGGAGGGGCCCTACAATGAGCAGTTCTTC.

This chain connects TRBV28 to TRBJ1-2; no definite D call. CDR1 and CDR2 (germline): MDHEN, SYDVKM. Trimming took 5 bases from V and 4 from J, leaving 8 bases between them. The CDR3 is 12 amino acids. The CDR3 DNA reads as TGTGCCAGCAGTCAAAGCCTCTATGGCTACACCTTC. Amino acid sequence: CASSQSLYGYTF.

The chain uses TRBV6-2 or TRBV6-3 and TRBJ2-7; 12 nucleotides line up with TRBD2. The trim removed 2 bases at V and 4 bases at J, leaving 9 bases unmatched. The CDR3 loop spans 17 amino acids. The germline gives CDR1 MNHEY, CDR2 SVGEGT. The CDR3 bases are TGTGCCAGCAGTTACGAAAGACTAGCGGGGGACCATTACGAGCAGTACTTC. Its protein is CASSYERLAGDHYEQYF.